These T cell receptor beta chains were read from a single sample in a study of blood T cell repertoires in COVID-19. Method: immunoSEQ multiplex PCR; TCRdb's copy keeps in-frame clones and lacks some. The sample holds 55,000 or so clones, around 87% seen once. The sequenced sample consisted of peripheral blood. These receptors were taken from a woman aged 55-70 years with COVID-19, enrolled during active disease. The CDR3 runs from the conserved cysteine through the conserved F or W. The order of the fields is clone size, CDR3 length, D gene, V gene, J gene, CDR3 protein, CDR3 DNA. The D gene is left open where the match is weak. Not every row has a clone size; where given, it reads once, few, many or a size class.

>.|15|.|TRBV5-3|TRBJ2-5
CARSLFVSGRETQYF
TGTGCCAGAAGCTTGTTTGTGTCGGGAAGGGAGACCCAGTACTTC
>few|14|TRBD1|TRBV6-6|TRBJ1-6
CASGETGDVSPLHF
TGTGCCAGCGGGGAAACAGGGGACGTTTCACCCCTCCACTTT
>.|14|.|TRBV4-1|TRBJ1-5
CASSQDLWWQPQHF
TGCGCCAGCAGCCAAGATCTATGGTGGCAGCCCCAGCATTTT
>.|17|TRBD1|TRBV18|TRBJ1-5
CASSPLGQGFVGQPQHF
TGTGCCAGCTCACCACTGGGACAGGGGTTCGTCGGACAGCCCCAGCATTTT
>once|15|TRBD2|TRBV20-1|TRBJ2-1
CSASGGGSSYNEQFF
TGCAGTGCTAGTGGCGGCGGGAGCTCCTACAATGAGCAGTTCTTC
>.|15|.|TRBV19|TRBJ1-5
CASSIDDYSNQPQHF
TGTGCCAGTAGTATTGACGACTATAGCAATCAGCCCCAGCATTTT
>.|15|.|TRBV18|TRBJ1-2
CASSPKSSGSHGYTF
TGTGCCAGCTCACCTAAAAGCTCAGGGTCCCATGGCTACACCTTC
>.|16|.|TRBV5-1|TRBJ1-3
CASSLAQPISGNTIYF
TGCGCCAGCAGCTTGGCACAGCCGATCTCTGGAAACACCATATATTTT
>once|14|.|TRBV5-1|TRBJ1-4
CASSFGGLNEKLFF
TGCGCCAGCAGCTTCGGAGGGCTTAATGAAAAACTGTTTTTT
>.|16|.|TRBV7-6|TRBJ2-6
CASSATNGVGANVLTF
TGTGCCAGCAGCGCAACCAACGGGGTTGGGGCCAACGTCCTGACTTTC
>.|14|.|TRBV28|TRBJ1-6
CGISGSSYNSPLHF
TGTGGGATCTCGGGGAGTTCCTATAATTCACCCCTCCACTTT
>few|13|.|TRBV7-6|TRBJ1-2
CASSLRESGGYTF
TGTGCCAGCAGCTTACGGGAGTCGGGTGGCTACACCTTC
>.|15|.|TRBV7-9|TRBJ1-4
CASSFVARAGEKLFF
TGTGCCAGCAGCTTCGTCGCAAGGGCGGGAGAAAAACTGTTTTTT
>.|13|TRBD1|TRBV2|TRBJ1-2
CASSGDRGLGYTF
TGTGCCAGCAGTGGGGACAGGGGGCTTGGCTACACCTTC
>.|15|.|TRBV20-1|TRBJ1-5
CSASESRSIAQPQHF
TGCAGTGCTAGTGAATCGCGGAGCATAGCTCAGCCCCAGCATTTT
>.|15|.|TRBV20-1|TRBJ2-6
CSASGVYSGANVLTF
TGCAGTGCTAGTGGTGTATACTCTGGGGCCAACGTCCTGACTTTC
>.|16|TRBD1|TRBV24-1|TRBJ2-5
CATSPGGTGGAETQYF
TGTGCCACCAGTCCAGGGGGGACAGGGGGTGCAGAGACCCAGTACTTC
>.|13|.|TRBV7-9|TRBJ2-3
CASSLVAGNTQYF
TGTGCCAGCAGCTTAGTTGCGGGAAATACGCAGTATTTT
>.|16|.|TRBV3-1/TRBV3-2|TRBJ1-5
CASSSAGVGSNQPQHF
TGTGCCAGCAGCTCGGCAGGGGTTGGGAGCAATCAGCCCCAGCATTTT
>.|14|.|TRBV6-1|TRBJ1-2
CASSENRGLGGYTF
TGTGCCAGCAGTGAAAATAGGGGCTTAGGTGGCTACACCTTC
>few|15|TRBD2|TRBV19|TRBJ2-1
CASRELARDYNEQFF
TGTGCCAGTAGGGAACTAGCGAGAGACTACAATGAGCAGTTCTTC
>.|13|.|TRBV2|TRBJ2-1
CASSVSLGNEQFF
TGTGCCAGCAGCGTTTCCCTAGGAAATGAGCAGTTCTTC
>.|14|TRBD1|TRBV7-9|TRBJ2-1
CASSPGTGYNEQFF
TGTGCCAGCAGCCCGGGGACAGGGTACAATGAGCAGTTCTTC
>.|15|.|TRBV11-3|TRBJ1-1
CASSPNAGIVAEAFF
TGTGCCAGCAGCCCTAACGCGGGGATAGTGGCTGAAGCTTTCTTT
>.|17|TRBD1|TRBV4-1|TRBJ2-6
CASSQGQGASGANVLTF
TGCGCCAGCAGCCAAGGACAGGGGGCATCTGGGGCCAACGTCCTGACTTTC
>medium-sized|15|TRBD1|TRBV3-1/TRBV3-2|TRBJ1-1
CASRRTGTANTEAFF
TGTGCCAGCAGACGCACCGGGACAGCGAACACTGAAGCTTTCTTT
>once|13|.|TRBV19|TRBJ1-1
CASSIPRDTEAFF
TGTGCCAGTAGTATCCCCAGGGACACTGAAGCTTTCTTT
>.|13|TRBD1|TRBV28|TRBJ1-2
CASFLTGMGGYTF
TGTGCCAGCTTTTTGACAGGGATGGGTGGCTACACCTTC
>once|15|.|TRBV7-8|TRBJ1-3
CASSLGLGPGNTIYF
TGTGCCAGCAGCTTAGGATTGGGGCCTGGAAACACCATATATTTT
>once|14|.|TRBV27|TRBJ1-3
CASRSSGRGNTIYF
TGTGCCAGCAGGTCTTCGGGTAGGGGAAACACCATATATTTT
>.|13|.|TRBV7-2|TRBJ1-2
CASSLAGTYGYTF
TGTGCCAGCAGCTTGGCAGGGACTTATGGCTACACCTTC
>few|15|TRBD1|TRBV4-2|TRBJ1-1
CASSQEFPGGTEAFF
TGTGCCAGCAGCCAAGAGTTTCCAGGGGGCACTGAAGCTTTCTTT
>.|13|.|TRBV28|TRBJ2-7
CASSNILATGQYF
TGTGCCAGCAGTAACATCCTAGCGACGGGGCAGTACTTC
>few|11|.|TRBV28|TRBJ2-1
CARQSYNEQFF
TGTGCCAGACAGTCCTACAATGAGCAGTTCTTC
>.|16|TRBD2|TRBV7-6|TRBJ2-3
CASSLAPSGLTDTQYF
TGTGCCAGCAGCTTAGCGCCTAGCGGACTCACAGATACGCAGTATTTT
>.|14|TRBD1|TRBV28|TRBJ1-5
CASRQTGGNSPQHF
TGTGCCAGCAGACAAACAGGGGGTAACTCGCCCCAGCATTTT
>.|14|.|TRBV19|TRBJ1-5
CASSISGQAQPQHF
TGTGCCAGTAGTATTAGTGGGCAAGCTCAGCCCCAGCATTTT
>.|12|.|TRBV15|TRBJ2-1
CATSRDPSEQFF
TGTGCCACCAGCAGAGATCCTAGCGAGCAGTTCTTC
>.|13|.|TRBV11-3|TRBJ2-5
CASSLDAGETQYF
TGTGCCAGCAGCTTAGATGCCGGGGAGACCCAGTACTTC
>.|12|TRBD1|TRBV12-3/TRBV12-4|TRBJ1-1
CASSLRTGLSFF
TGTGCCAGCAGCCTACGGACAGGGTTATCTTTCTTT
>.|17|.|TRBV6-2/TRBV6-3|TRBJ1-1
CASSYPIGGVEDTEAFF
TGTGCCAGCAGTTACCCCATTGGAGGGGTTGAGGACACTGAAGCTTTCTTT
>.|15|.|TRBV3-1/TRBV3-2|TRBJ1-1
CASSQRGLGNTEAFF
TGTGCCAGCAGCCAACGCGGTTTGGGGAACACTGAAGCTTTCTTT
>.|14|.|TRBV14|TRBJ1-6
CASSLGSRGSPLHF
TGTGCCAGCAGCCTCGGGTCCAGGGGTTCACCCCTCCACTTT